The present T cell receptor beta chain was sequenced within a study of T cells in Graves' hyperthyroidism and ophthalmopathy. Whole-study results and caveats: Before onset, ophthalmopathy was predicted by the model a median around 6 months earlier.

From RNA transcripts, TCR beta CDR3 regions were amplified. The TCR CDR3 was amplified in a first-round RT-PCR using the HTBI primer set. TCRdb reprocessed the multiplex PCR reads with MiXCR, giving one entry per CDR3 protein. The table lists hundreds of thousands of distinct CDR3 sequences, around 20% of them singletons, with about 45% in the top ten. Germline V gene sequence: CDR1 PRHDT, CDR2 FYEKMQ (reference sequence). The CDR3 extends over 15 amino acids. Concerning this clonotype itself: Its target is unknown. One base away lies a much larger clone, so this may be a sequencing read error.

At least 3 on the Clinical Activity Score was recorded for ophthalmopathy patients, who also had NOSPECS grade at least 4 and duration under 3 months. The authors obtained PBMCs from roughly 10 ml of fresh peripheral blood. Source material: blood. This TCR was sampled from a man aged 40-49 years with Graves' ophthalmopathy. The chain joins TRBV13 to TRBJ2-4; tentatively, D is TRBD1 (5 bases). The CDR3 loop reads CTSSLGQGAKNIQYF. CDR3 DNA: TGTACCAGCAGCTTAGGGCAGGGAGCCAAAAACATTCAGTACTTC.